This T cell receptor (beta chain) was found in a study of T cells in women clearing cervical HPV infection. Study context: For cases, blood was sampled a median approximately 150 days after lesion detection, interquartile range about 90 to 210 days. Findings of the study overall: TRBV6-7 abundance was lower in cases than controls (around 0.11% versus 0.16%). Associations may precede or follow infection; HPV-specific or memory T cells were not isolated.

In the case of this clone: No antigen is known for it. Read sequence stops 3 residues before the CDR3 end, and the germline J gene provides the missing end.

immunoSEQ multiplex PCR used an average of roughly 1,100 ng genomic DNA. The assay was immunoSEQ multiplex PCR, and TCRdb's table has in-frame clones only and misses some. The ten most abundant clones cover roughly 5% of a sample with around 20,000 clones. This CDR3 contains 14 residues. The ends were cut back, 6 bases at V and 3 bases at J, with 12 bases in the middle. The specimen sequenced was blood buffy coat. This receptor was identified in a woman between 18 and 69 years old with a cervical HPV16 infection that either progressed to CIN3+ or cleared (not recorded which). The rearrangement uses TRBV12-3 or TRBV12-4 and TRBJ1-5; D call uncertain. This chain's CDR3 is CASSPKGFNQPQHF. The CDR3 bases that were read are TGTGCCAGCAGCCCAAAGGGTTTCAATCAGCCC.